These 9 T cell receptor beta chains share one sample of origin, sequenced in a study of siplizumab effects on memory and regulatory T cells. Generated by immunoSEQ multiplex PCR, the TCRdb table keeps only in-frame clones and is missing some. The data show 80,000 to 130,000 clones, more than 85% seen once. The sequencing sample was made of CD4+ T cells sorted from blood. The receptor set was obtained from a human donor in good health. Some clones in this sample may be carry-over from other donors' samples.

The chain carries TRBV19 and TRBJ1-2; TRBD1 is a possible D gene (6 bases). The CDR3 is 13 amino acids. Germline V lookup: CDR1 LNHDA, CDR2 SQIVND (reference sequence). Trimming stripped 6 bases from V and 6 bases from J, with 14 bases between. The CDR3 nucleotides are TGTGCCAGTAGAGGTACAGGGCTCAATGGCTACACCTTC. Protein sequence: CASRGTGLNGYTF. Based on the CDR3 plus reference TRBV19 and TRBJ1-2, the full variable domain is DGGITQSPKYLFRKEGQNVTLSCEQNLNHDAMYWYRQDPGQGLRLIYYSQIVNDFQKGDIAEGYSVSREKKESFPLTVTSAQKNPTAFYLCASRGTGLNGYTFGSGTRLTVV.

This chain connects TRBV19 to TRBJ2-1; no firm D call. Trimming shortened V by 8 bases and J by 6 bases, and 17 bases separated the two germline ends. In germline, CDR1 is LNHDA, CDR2 SQIVND (reference sequence). The CDR3 extends over 14 amino acids. The CDR3 nucleotides read TGTGCCAGTCAAGACTCGGACCGGCCCAATGAGCAGTTCTTC. Protein: CASQDSDRPNEQFF.

The chain recombines TRBV18 with TRBJ2-2; D perhaps matches TRBD1 (6 bases). The CDR3 is made up of 15 amino acids. Germline V gene sequence: CDR1 KGHSH, CDR2 LQKENI. Deletions cut 2 bases from V and 4 bases from J, with 11 bases between. The CDR3 loop reads CASSPGGAGTGELFF. CDR3 sequence (DNA): TGTGCCAGCTCACCAGGGGGCGCCGGCACCGGGGAGCTGTTTTTT.

The gene calls are TRBV5-1 and TRBJ2-7, with TRBD2 identical over 9 bases. The CDR3 runs to 15 residues. Germline CDR1 and CDR2: SGHRS and YFSETQ. V trimming: 0 bases; J trimming: 3 bases; junction bases outside the gene matches: 4. The CDR3, as DNA: TGCGCCAGCAGCTTGGTTCAGCGGGAGGACTACGAGCAGTACTTC. Its translation: CASSLVQREDYEQYF.

The genes are TRBV6-5 and TRBJ1-4; a weak D match, TRBD1 (5 bases). V lost 2 bases and J 6 bases, leaving 13 bases between the germline ends. This CDR3 is built from 15 residues. CDR1 is MNHEY and CDR2 is SVGAGI in the germline V gene. The CDR3 region is CASSYRGVGDEKLFF. CDR3 bases: TGTGCCAGCAGTTACCGGGGGGTGGGCGATGAAAAACTGTTTTTT.

This clone was counted once. The V gene is TRBV4-2, the J gene TRBJ2-1, with 12 bases fitting TRBD2. CDR1 and CDR2 (germline): LGHNA, YNFKEQ. With 6 bases clipped from V and 5 bases from J, the junction kept 14 bases outside the gene matches. This CDR3 comprises 18 residues. The CDR3 region is CASSLKGTASGRDNEQFF. DNA for the CDR3: TGTGCCAGCAGTCTCAAGGGTACAGCTAGCGGGAGGGACAATGAGCAGTTCTTC.

The chain recombines TRBV29-1 with TRBJ1-1; TRBD1 agrees at 7 bases. Germline CDR1 is SQVTM and CDR2 is ANQGSEA. V gave up 4 bases and J gave up 2 bases; unmatched junction bases: 10. The CDR3 has 15 amino acids. CDR3 nucleotides: TGCAGCGTTGTACCGGGACAGAAACTAAACACTGAAGCTTTCTTT. Amino acid sequence: CSVVPGQKLNTEAFF.

J is TRBJ1-1 and V is TRBV7-9, with 10 bases matching TRBD1. CDR3 length: 18 residues. The trim removed 5 bases at V and 8 bases at J, leaving 20 bases unmatched. Germline V gives CDR1 SEHNR, CDR2 FQNEAQ (reference sequence). In nucleotides, the CDR3 is TGTGCCAGCAGCCATCGCGTCCCGGGACAGGGGCCAACTACCGAAGCTTTCTTT. Translated: CASSHRVPGQGPTTEAFF.

This chain uses TRBV7-3 with TRBJ1-1; a weak D match, TRBD1 (6 bases). V was trimmed by 6 bases and J by 1 base, leaving 9 bases between them. The CDR3 covers 13 residues. In germline, CDR1 is SGHTA, CDR2 FQGTGA. CDR3 in DNA: TGTGCCAGCAGTATACAGGGGAACACTGAAGCTTTCTTT. Translating it yields CASSIQGNTEAFF.